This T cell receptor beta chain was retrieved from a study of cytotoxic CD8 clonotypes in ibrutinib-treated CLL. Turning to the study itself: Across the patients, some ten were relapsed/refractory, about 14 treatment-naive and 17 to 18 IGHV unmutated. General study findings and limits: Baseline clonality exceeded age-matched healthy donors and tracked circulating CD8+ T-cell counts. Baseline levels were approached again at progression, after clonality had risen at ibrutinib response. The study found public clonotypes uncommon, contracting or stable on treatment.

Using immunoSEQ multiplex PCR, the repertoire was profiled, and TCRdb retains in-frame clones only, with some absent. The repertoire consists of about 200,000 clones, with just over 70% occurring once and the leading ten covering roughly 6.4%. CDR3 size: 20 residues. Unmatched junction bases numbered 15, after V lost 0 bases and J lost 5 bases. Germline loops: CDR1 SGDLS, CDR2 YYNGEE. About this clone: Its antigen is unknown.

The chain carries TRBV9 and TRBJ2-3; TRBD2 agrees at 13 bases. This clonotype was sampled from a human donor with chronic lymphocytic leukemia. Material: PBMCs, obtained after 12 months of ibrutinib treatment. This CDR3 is CASSVVGPGTSGAQQDTQYF. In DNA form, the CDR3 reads TGTGCCAGCAGCGTAGTTGGCCCCGGGACTAGCGGGGCCCAACAAGATACGCAGTATTTT.